This TCR beta chain was sequenced during a study of identifying expanded T cells in peripheral blood. V lost 5 bases and J lost 4; bases outside the gene matches: 10. CDR3 length equals 15 residues. The germline CDR1 and CDR2 sequences are LNHNV and YYDKDF (reference sequence). The protocol was immunoSEQ multiplex PCR, while the TCRdb copy is restricted to in-frame clones and leaves out a portion. The table records 110,000 or so clones, roughly nine tenths of them present only once. No infections or other immune events were documented during collection. Notes on this clone: The target antigen is unknown.

The study's findings and limits: Over two and four weeks, about 15 and 18 clones changed, versus around 1.3 between replicates.

The chain uses TRBV15 and TRBJ1-1; 7 bases fit TRBD1. Input material: blood. The sequence was collected from a person between 18 and 75 years old in good health. The CDR3 here is CATSRTRGGGTEAFF. CDR3 nucleotide sequence: TGTGCCACCAGCCGGACCAGGGGGGGAGGCACTGAAGCTTTCTTT.